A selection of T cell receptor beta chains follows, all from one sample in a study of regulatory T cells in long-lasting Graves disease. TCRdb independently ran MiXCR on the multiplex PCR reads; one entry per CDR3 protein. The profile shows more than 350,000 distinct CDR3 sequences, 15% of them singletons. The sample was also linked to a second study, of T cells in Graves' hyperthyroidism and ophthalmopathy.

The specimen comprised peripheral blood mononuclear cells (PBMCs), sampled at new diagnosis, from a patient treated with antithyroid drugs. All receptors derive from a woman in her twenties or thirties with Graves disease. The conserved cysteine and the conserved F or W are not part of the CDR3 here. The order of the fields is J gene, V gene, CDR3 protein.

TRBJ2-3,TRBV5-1,ASSLGGALTDTQY
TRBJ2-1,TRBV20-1,SARDGDYNEQF
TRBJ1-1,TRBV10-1,ASSLKRSGTEAF
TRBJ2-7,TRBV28,ASSPRGGRIVYEQY
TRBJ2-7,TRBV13,ASSTRVSGSSYEQY
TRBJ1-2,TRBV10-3,AISEDLSNYGYT
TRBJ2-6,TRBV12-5,ASGSIQGVVAGANVLT
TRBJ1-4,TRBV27,ASSRDRNEKLF
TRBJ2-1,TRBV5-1,ASTPPVSTYNEQF
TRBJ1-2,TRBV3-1,ASSQGQGADGYT
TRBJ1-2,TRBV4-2,ASSPQNNRGYT
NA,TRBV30,AWSVLAGWYEQF
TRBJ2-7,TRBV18,ASSPPTSYEQY
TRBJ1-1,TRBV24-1,ATRAQGTNTEAF
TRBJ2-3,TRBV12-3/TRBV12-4,ASSPSGRKDTQY
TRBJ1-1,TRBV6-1,ASRLEAVNTEAF
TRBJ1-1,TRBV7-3,ASSLSGVGTEAF
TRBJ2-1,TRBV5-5,ASNPRNSYNEQF
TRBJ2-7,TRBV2,ASSGGTDIYEQY
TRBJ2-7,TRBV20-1,SARDTSGSVGSYEQY
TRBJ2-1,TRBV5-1,ASSKSMPTYNEQF
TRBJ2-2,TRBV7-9,ASSSKLAGAAGELF
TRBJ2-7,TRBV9,ASSVASGPSYEQY
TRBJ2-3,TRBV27,ASSFLPGDTDTQY
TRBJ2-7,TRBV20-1,SASRSYLSEQY
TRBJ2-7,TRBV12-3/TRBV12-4,ASSKNRDGGGYEQY
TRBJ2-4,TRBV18,ASSQGRAENIQY
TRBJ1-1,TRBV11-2,ASSLAWPARHANTEAF
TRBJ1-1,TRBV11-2,ASSRDRGQGATEAF
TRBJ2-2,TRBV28,ASSSRPGELF
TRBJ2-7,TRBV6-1,ASITDSSGAYEQY
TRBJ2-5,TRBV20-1,SARGGLRQTQY
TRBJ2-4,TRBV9,ASSVGGAGENIQY
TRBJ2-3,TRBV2,ASIPTSGTDTQY
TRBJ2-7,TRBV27,ASSIGQAREQY
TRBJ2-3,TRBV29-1,SVKPPGLAGLTSSTDTQY
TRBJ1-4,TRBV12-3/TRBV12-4,ASSEVRQGREKLF
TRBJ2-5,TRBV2,ASKSSGSPGETQY
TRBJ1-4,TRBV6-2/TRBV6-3,ASSESSGGGGEKLF
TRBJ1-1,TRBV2,ASRDVPWQRVTEAF
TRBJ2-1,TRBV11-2,ASSFTAGGLGEQF
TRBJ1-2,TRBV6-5,ANSYRATGGLYGYT
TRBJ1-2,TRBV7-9,ASSLVHQDRASGYT
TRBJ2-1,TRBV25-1,ASRRAGTSDVEHF
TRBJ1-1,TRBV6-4,ASSEYRGLTAF
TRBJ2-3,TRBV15,ATSSGEGGFTDTQY
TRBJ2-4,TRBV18,ASSPPGSLGKNIQY
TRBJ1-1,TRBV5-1,ASSLDGAGEAF
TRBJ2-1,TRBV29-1,SVATGYNEQF
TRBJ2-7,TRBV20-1,SASESSVSYEQY
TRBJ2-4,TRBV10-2,ASREQGYGIQY
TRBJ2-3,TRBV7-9,ASSHGTGGTDTQY
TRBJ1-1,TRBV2,ASSGARSTEAF
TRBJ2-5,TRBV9,ASSVGGRGQETQY
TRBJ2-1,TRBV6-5,ASSYQGTSGIYNEQF
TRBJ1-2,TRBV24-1,ATIWGKGYT
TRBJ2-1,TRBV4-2,ASSQGPVGCR
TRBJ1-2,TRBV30,AWSAPRYGYT
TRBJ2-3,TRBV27,ASSQWTGGGPIDTQY
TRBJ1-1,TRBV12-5,ASGLVQGTAIEAF